The 25 T cell receptor beta chains below come from one sample, sequenced in a study of CD8+ T cells in alopecia areata. Investigators isolated RNA and reverse transcribed it into cDNA to act as the sequencing template. Produced via immunoSEQ multiplex PCR; TCRdb's table is partial and in-frame only. The sample yields 150,000 or so clones, around 58% seen once. As to treatment: oral pan-JAK inhibitor, 5-10 mg twice daily. This specimen consisted of CD4+ T cells sorted from blood, obtained at approximately week 60, from a patient treated with tofacitinib. The receptors stem from a human donor with alopecia areata.

The genes are TRBV18 and TRBJ1-2; D is uncertain. Trimming stripped 0 bases from V and 5 bases from J, with 10 bases between. CDR1 is KGHSH, CDR2 LQKENI, per germline. The CDR3 sequence is 14 residues long. The CDR3 region is CASSPPTPSYGYTF. CDR3 coding DNA: TGTGCCAGCTCACCACCGACACCTTCGTATGGCTACACCTTC.

CDR3 sequence reads: CAWRIPGANTEAFF. CDR3 bases: TGTGCCTGGAGAATACCCGGGGCGAACACTGAAGCTTTCTTT. This chain links TRBV30 with TRBJ1-1; possibly TRBD1 for D (5 bases). V was clipped by 3 bases and J by 1 base, with 12 bases between them. Germline CDR1 reads GTSNPN; CDR2 reads SVGIG (reference sequence). The CDR3 loop spans 14 amino acids. The full variable domain, with the rest looked up from reference TRBV30 and TRBJ1-1, is SQTIHQWPATLVQPVGSPLSLECTVEGTSNPNLYWYRQAAGRGLQLLFYSVGIGQISSEVPQNLSASRPQDRQFILSSKKLLLSDSGFYLCAWRIPGANTEAFFGQGTRLTVV.

This clone showed up just a few times. The chain recombines TRBV11-2 with TRBJ1-1, with D hard to call. Germline V CDR1 and CDR2: SGHAT, FQNNGV. Trimming cost V 1 base and J 10 bases, with 13 bases left between them. This CDR3 is built from 13 residues. CDR3 sequence (DNA): TGTGCCAGCAGCTTAGGCCGAAGCCGGGGAGCTTTCTTT. It encodes CASSLGRSRGAFF.

This clone was seen more than once but under ten times. The chain links TRBV10-3 to TRBJ2-3, with D possibly matching TRBD1 (6 bases). This CDR3 has 13 residues. In germline, CDR1 is ENHRY, CDR2 SYGVKD. V lost 5 bases and J 3 bases, leaving 9 bases between the germline ends. CDR3 coding DNA: TGTGCCATCAGTCTACAGGGAACAGATACGCAGTATTTT. Its protein product is CAISLQGTDTQYF.

This chain links TRBV9 with TRBJ2-3, with TRBD2 as a possible D gene (6 bases). CDR1 and CDR2 (germline): SGDLS, YYNGEE. Trimming pared 2 bases from V and 2 bases from J, leaving 15 bases between. This CDR3 contains 16 residues. This CDR3 is CASSVTSQGLTDTQYF. The CDR3 DNA sequence: TGTGCCAGCAGCGTTACTAGCCAAGGCCTCACAGATACGCAGTATTTT.

This chain connects TRBV29-1 to TRBJ1-2; D is perhaps TRBD1 (6 bases). The CDR3 sequence is 11 residues long. V was shortened by 6 bases and J by 6 bases, with 11 bases between the two germline ends. Germline V CDR1 and CDR2: SQVTM, ANQGSEA. The CDR3 coding sequence is TGCAGCGTCCAGGGGTGGGATGGCTACACCTTC. It translates to CSVQGWDGYTF.

The chain joins TRBV2 to TRBJ2-2, with D hard to call. CDR1 is SNHLY, CDR2 FYNNEI, per germline. CDR3 size: 14 residues. The V end lost 7 bases, the J end lost 4 bases, and 13 bases lay between the germline ends. The CDR3 DNA reads as TGTGCCAGCAATCGGCAAACAACCACCGGGGAGCTGTTTTTT. Translating gives CASNRQTTTGELFF.

This clone appeared a few times. This sequence joins TRBV29-1 and TRBJ2-7; TRBD1 is a possible D gene (5 bases). The V gene lost 5 bases and the J gene lost 12 bases, with 17 bases spanning the gap. Germline V gene sequence: CDR1 SQVTM, CDR2 ANQGSEA. The CDR3 contains 11 residues. The CDR3 sequence: CSVFSQGYMYF. CDR3 coding DNA: TGCAGCGTTTTTTCGCAGGGCTACATGTACTTC.

The chain employs TRBV10-2 and TRBJ2-5, with 9 bases identical to TRBD1. The CDR3 is 13 amino acids. V lost 6 bases to trimming and J lost 3 bases; unmatched junction nucleotides: 2. Germline assignment: CDR1 WSHSY and CDR2 SAAADI. The CDR3 DNA follows: TGCGCCAGCAGCCGGGACAGGGAAGAGACCCAGTACTTC. Its protein is CASSRDREETQYF.

This chain joins TRBV6-5 and TRBJ1-2, with 7 bases that match TRBD1. CDR3 length: 13 residues. V lost 5 bases to trimming and J lost 3 bases; unmatched junction nucleotides: 3. In germline, CDR1 is MNHEY, CDR2 SVGAGI. CDR3 in DNA: TGTGCCAGCAGTACAGGGGCTGACTATGGCTACACCTTC. It is translated as CASSTGADYGYTF.

The chain has TRBV7-8 and TRBJ2-6; D uncertain. CDR1 and CDR2 (germline): SGHVS, FQNEAQ. Trimming left V 6 bases short and J 3 bases short, with 6 bases between. The CDR3 covers 13 residues. The CDR3 spells CASRAYGANVLTF. The CDR3 nucleotides read TGTGCCAGCAGGGCATATGGGGCCAACGTCCTGACTTTC.

CDR3 loop: CASSRDRHGELFF. CDR3 coding DNA: TGTGCCAGCAGCCGGGACAGACACGGGGAGCTGTTTTTT. V and J are TRBV6-1 and TRBJ2-2, with 7 bases that match TRBD1. The junction had 5 bases not matched to a gene; V was cut back by 6 bases and J by 7 bases. This CDR3 has 13 amino acids. The germline gives CDR1 MNHNS, CDR2 SASEGT.

Turning to this clone: This may stem from a read error, because a much larger clone lies one nucleotide away. Other DNA variants within this sample encode the same CDR3. The chain employs TRBV29-1 and TRBJ1-5; D gene unclear. The CDR3 runs 13 residues. Trimming took off 1 base at V and 4 bases at J, with 8 bases between the two ends. Germline lookup yields CDR1 SQVTM and CDR2 ANQGSEA. The CDR3 bases are TGCAGCGTTGAAGTAGGGAGTAATCAGCCCCAGCATTTT. Protein sequence: CSVEVGSNQPQHF.

This clone showed up just a few times. The chain joins TRBV29-1 to TRBJ2-3, with D possibly matching TRBD2 (6 bases). Looked up from germline, CDR1 is SQVTM and CDR2 is ANQGSEA. The CDR3 sequence is 14 residues long. V was cut by 4 bases and J by 1 base, with 12 bases left in between. Here the CDR3 DNA reads TGCAGCGTTGGGAGGGATAGTGGCACAGATACGCAGTATTTT. This encodes CSVGRDSGTDTQYF.

The chain is built from TRBV6-5 and TRBJ2-7; D possibly matches TRBD1 or TRBD2 (5 bases each). Trimming cost V 5 bases and J 1 base, with 15 bases left between them. The CDR3 is 15 residues long. Per the germline V gene, CDR1 is MNHEY and CDR2 is SVGAGI. The CDR3 reads CASSAPGTPSYEQYF. In DNA form, the CDR3 reads TGTGCCAGCAGTGCCCCAGGGACGCCTTCCTACGAGCAGTACTTC.

The rearrangement joins TRBV29-1 to TRBJ2-3, with a weak D call TRBD2 (5 bases). This CDR3 spans 13 amino acids. V dropped 5 bases and J dropped 2 bases, with 11 bases sitting between them. Germline CDR1 SQVTM, CDR2 ANQGSEA. The CDR3 is CSVRGGSTDTQYF. CDR3 coding DNA: TGCAGCGTTCGTGGCGGGTCCACAGATACGCAGTATTTT.

Concerning this clone: This CDR3 is also generated by other DNA sequences in the sample. The rearrangement uses TRBV5-1 and TRBJ2-5; TRBD1 matches at 9 bases. The CDR3 totals 14 residues. The germline V gene encodes CDR1 SGHRS and CDR2 YFSETQ. The junction had 3 bases not matched to a gene; V was cut back by 4 bases and J by 2 bases. This CDR3 reads CASSLGTGQETQYF. Here the CDR3 DNA reads TGCGCCAGCAGCCTAGGGACAGGGCAAGAGACCCAGTACTTC.

This clone was found a few times. This rearrangement joins TRBV14 to TRBJ1-4; D might be TRBD1 (5 bases). The CDR3 consists of 15 residues. Germline V lookup: CDR1 SGHDN, CDR2 FVKESK. V lost 1 base and J lost 8, with 14 bases in between. The CDR3 nucleotides read TGTGCCAGCAGCCAAGGGGGCAGGAAACTGGAAAAACTGTTTTTT. Its protein is CASSQGGRKLEKLFF.

The V and J genes are TRBV2 and TRBJ1-3; TRBD1 matches 9 bases. CDR3 length: 16 amino acids. Germline V gene data show CDR1 as SNHLY and CDR2 as FYNNEI. V shed 7 bases, J shed 0 bases, and the junction held 7 bases outside the gene matches. The CDR3 reads CASNPQGAISGNTIYF. The CDR3, as DNA: TGTGCCAGCAACCCACAGGGGGCTATCTCTGGAAACACCATATATTTT.

The rearrangement joins TRBV2 to TRBJ1-2; D ambiguous. The CDR3 consists of 13 residues. Germline assignment: CDR1 SNHLY and CDR2 FYNNEI. Trimming shortened V by 1 base and J by 2 bases, and 5 bases separated the two germline ends. The CDR3 nucleotides are TGTGCCAGCAGTGAAGGCGCGAACTATGGCTACACCTTC. It yields the protein CASSEGANYGYTF. Supplemented by reference TRBV2 and TRBJ1-2, the full variable domain reads EPEVTQTPSHQVTQMGQEVILRCVPISNHLYFYWYRQILGQKVEFLVSFYNNEISEKSEIFDDQFSVERPDGSNFTLKIRSTKLEDSAMYFCASSEGANYGYTFGSGTRLTVV.

The chain uses TRBV5-1 and TRBJ2-3; no firm D call. The CDR3 loop spans 14 amino acids. Trimming removed 2 bases at V and 7 bases at J, with 14 bases between. Per germline, CDR1 SGHRS and CDR2 YFSETQ. The CDR3 here is CASSFDRAPYTQYF. CDR3 nucleotides: TGCGCCAGCAGCTTCGATAGGGCACCGTATACGCAGTATTTT.

The rearrangement uses TRBV7-9 and TRBJ1-2, with D unresolved. The germline gives CDR1 SEHNR, CDR2 FQNEAQ (reference sequence). The CDR3 has 11 residues. The V and J ends lost 6 bases and 2 bases respectively, with 4 bases between them. The CDR3 region is CASRLNYGYTF. Here the CDR3 DNA reads TGTGCCAGCAGGCTAAACTATGGCTACACCTTC.

The chain employs TRBV30 and TRBJ1-1, with D possibly being TRBD1 (5 bases). The germline CDR1 and CDR2 sequences are GTSNPN and SVGIG (reference sequence). Trimming took 3 bases from V and 2 from J, leaving 22 bases between them. This CDR3 contains 17 residues. The CDR3 nucleotides read TGTGCCTGGAGCCGGGGGGGTGGAGGTTTCGTAAACACTGAAGCTTTCTTT. Translating it yields CAWSRGGGGFVNTEAFF. Supplemented by reference TRBV30 and TRBJ1-1, the full variable domain reads SQTIHQWPATLVQPVGSPLSLECTVEGTSNPNLYWYRQAAGRGLQLLFYSVGIGQISSEVPQNLSASRPQDRQFILSSKKLLLSDSGFYLCAWSRGGGGFVNTEAFFGQGTRLTVV.

This clone has just a few counts. J is TRBJ2-3 and V is TRBV9; D is perhaps TRBD2 (5 bases). The CDR3 spans 17 residues. Germline V gene lookup returns CDR1 SGDLS and CDR2 YYNGEE. The V gene lost 6 bases and the J gene lost 2 bases, with 22 bases spanning the gap. CDR3 bases: TGTGCCAGCAATCCAGGACCTGGACTCATAACCACAGATACGCAGTATTTT. Translating gives CASNPGPGLITTDTQYF.

The chain joins TRBV19 to TRBJ1-3; no reliable D call. Germline lookup yields CDR1 LNHDA and CDR2 SQIVND (reference sequence). CDR3 size: 13 residues. V was pared by 7 bases and J by 1 base, with 8 bases between. CDR3 DNA sequence: TGTGCCAGTACACTAGCTTCTGGAAACACCATATATTTT. Its protein product is CASTLASGNTIYF.